These T cell receptor beta chains were read from a single sample in a study of T cell responses to AZD1222 COVID-19 vaccine. Profiling relied on immunoSEQ multiplex PCR, and the TCRdb table lists in-frame clones only, not all of them. The profile covers 85,000 to 90,000 clones, with approximately 88% appearing a single time and roughly 5.8% taken by the ten largest. Source: peripheral blood, taken on day 0 of AZD1222 vaccination. All receptors derive from an adult in good health. CDR3s include the opening cysteine and the closing phenylalanine or tryptophan. A D gene is named only where the DNA matches it firmly. Where a row states a size, it is once, few, many or the class of an expanded clone; other rows omit it.

v_call,clone_size,d_call,j_call,cdr3_nt,cdr3_aa
TRBV28,-,TRBD2,TRBJ2-2,TGTGCCAGCAGAATCCCCCTCGGGACTAGCGGGACCAACACCGGGGAGCTGTTTTTT,CASRIPLGTSGTNTGELFF
TRBV29-1,-,-,TRBJ1-1,TGCAGCGTTGTGTACAGAACGAACACTGAAGCTTTCTTT,CSVVYRTNTEAFF
TRBV7-3,-,-,TRBJ2-7,TGTGCCAGCAGCCACGGGACACGGGGCTACGAGCAGTACTTC,CASSHGTRGYEQYF
TRBV4-1,once,-,TRBJ2-7,TGCGCCAGCAGCCAAGCGACCCAGAAGACCTACGAGCAGTACTTC,CASSQATQKTYEQYF
TRBV5-1,many,-,TRBJ1-6,TGCGCCAGCAGCTTGGTAGAGGGCGGTAATTCACCCCTCCACTTT,CASSLVEGGNSPLHF
TRBV4-1,few,-,TRBJ2-7,TGCGCCAGCAGCCAAGAACTGGGTGGCTACGAGCAGTACTTC,CASSQELGGYEQYF
TRBV11-2,-,-,TRBJ2-5,TGTGCCAGCAGAGGTGGGAAAGAGACCCAGTACTTC,CASRGGKETQYF
TRBV5-1,-,TRBD1,TRBJ1-2,TGCGCCAGCAGCTTAGCACAGGGGGATGGCTACACCTTC,CASSLAQGDGYTF
TRBV27,-,TRBD1,TRBJ1-1,TGTGCCAGCAGTGTCACAGGGGCGAACACTGAAGCTTTCTTT,CASSVTGANTEAFF
TRBV2,-,-,TRBJ1-5,TGTGCCAGCAGTGAATTCGAGGATCAGCCCCAGCATTTT,CASSEFEDQPQHF
TRBV7-9,-,-,TRBJ2-2,TGTGCCAGCAGCCCCACGCGCCTAGGACGTATCGGGGAGCTGTTTTTT,CASSPTRLGRIGELFF
TRBV10-1,-,-,TRBJ1-1,TGCGCCAGCAGTGAATGGAGTTCCCCCATGAACACTGAAGCTTTCTTT,CASSEWSSPMNTEAFF
TRBV3-1/TRBV3-2,-,TRBD1,TRBJ1-3,TGTGCCAGCAGCCCTTGGGACAGGACCTCTGGAAACACCATATATTTT,CASSPWDRTSGNTIYF
TRBV9,-,TRBD2,TRBJ2-1,TGTGCCAGCAGCGTAGACGTAGCGGGATTCTACAATGAGCAGTTCTTC,CASSVDVAGFYNEQFF
TRBV19,-,TRBD1,TRBJ2-2,TGTGCCAGTAGAGTGCTTGGACAGGGGGCCACCGGGGAGCTGTTTTTT,CASRVLGQGATGELFF
TRBV10-2,-,-,TRBJ2-3,TGCGCCAGCAGTGTAATGGTCGGGGCGGCTAGCACAGATACGCAGTATTTT,CASSVMVGAASTDTQYF
TRBV27,-,TRBD1,TRBJ2-1,TGTGCCAGCAGTCCCCGGACAGGGATGAATGAGCAGTTCTTC,CASSPRTGMNEQFF
TRBV24-1,-,-,TRBJ2-3,TGTGCCACCAGTGATTCTGGGGGAAGAGGTACGCAGTATTTT,CATSDSGGRGTQYF
TRBV29-1,-,TRBD1,TRBJ2-1,TGCAGCGCCGAACGGACAGGGAGCTCCTACAATGAGCAGTTCTTC,CSAERTGSSYNEQFF
TRBV6-5,-,TRBD1,TRBJ2-3,TGTGCCAGCAAGACAGGGATTATTGATACGCAGTATTTT,CASKTGIIDTQYF
TRBV4-1,-,TRBD1,TRBJ2-1,TGCGCCAGCAGCCAACTGGACAGGGGGCAAGGGTCCTACAATGAGCAGTTCTTC,CASSQLDRGQGSYNEQFF
TRBV6-6,few,-,TRBJ2-7,TGTGCCACTCTAGCAGTTCGGTCCTACGAGCAGTACTTC,CATLAVRSYEQYF
TRBV19,-,TRBD1,TRBJ1-3,TGTGCCAGTCGCCCATCCGGACAGGGTTCACGAAGTGGCTCTGGAAACACCATATATTTT,CASRPSGQGSRSGSGNTIYF
TRBV5-5,-,-,TRBJ1-2,TGTGCCAGCAGCCCCGATCGCAGGGTCTATGGCTACACCTTC,CASSPDRRVYGYTF
TRBV18,-,-,TRBJ1-1,TGTGCCAGCTCACCACCGAACACTGAAGCTTTCTTT,CASSPPNTEAFF
TRBV27,-,TRBD2,TRBJ2-7,TGTGCCAGCAGTCCGCGTGGACTAGCCTACGAGCAGTACTTC,CASSPRGLAYEQYF
TRBV7-6,-,TRBD2,TRBJ2-2,TGTGCCAGCAGCTTAGCCCCCGGGAGGGCCGGCGGGGAGCTGTTTTTT,CASSLAPGRAGGELFF
TRBV19,-,-,TRBJ1-3,TGTGCCACCAAGGGACAAATTGGAAACACCATATATTTT,CATKGQIGNTIYF
TRBV3-1/TRBV3-2,-,-,TRBJ2-2,TGTGCCAGCAGCCCGCAGGTGGAGACAGTGGCCACCGGGGAGCTGTTTTTT,CASSPQVETVATGELFF
TRBV6-5,once,-,TRBJ1-4,TGTGCCAGCAGAGTCCAGCGTAATGAAAAACTGTTTTTT,CASRVQRNEKLFF
TRBV28,-,TRBD1,TRBJ2-4,TGTGCCAGCAGTGGGACAGGCTTGGGGAAAAACATTCAGTACTTC,CASSGTGLGKNIQYF
TRBV4-2,-,TRBD2,TRBJ2-7,TGTGCCAGCAGCCTAAGGGGGCGGGAGGGCCGTTCTATCTACGAGCAGTACTTC,CASSLRGREGRSIYEQYF
TRBV2,-,-,TRBJ1-6,TGTGCCAGCAGTCTACAGGCCTTAGGGGGTTCACCCCTCCACTTT,CASSLQALGGSPLHF
TRBV12-1,few,-,TRBJ2-7,TGTGCCAGCAGCTTTGCGGGGACTAAACGAATGTACTTC,CASSFAGTKRMYF
TRBV2,few,TRBD1,TRBJ1-5,TGTGCCAGCAGTGACCGGACAGGCGGCAATCAGCCCCAGCATTTT,CASSDRTGGNQPQHF